This entry is about one TCR beta chain. The antigen is not known. Sequencing was at survey level. The method was immunoSEQ multiplex PCR; TCRdb's version includes in-frame clones alone and lacks a portion of them. The sample shows 20,000 to 25,000 clones, 70% to 80% of them seen only once. This record comes from a study of STAT5B mutations in CD4+ large granular lymphocyte leukemia. Overall study results and limits: Data were not HLA-matched across samples. TRBV06-family usage was enriched in top patient clones (8/27) versus controls (2/35). Roughly a quarter of private leukemic clonotypes occurred rarely in other patients' non-leukemic repertoires.

Germline lookup yields CDR1 MGHRA and CDR2 YSYEKL. This CDR3 contains 16 residues. J lost 7 bases, V lost 4 bases, and 15 bases had no gene match. The receptor was isolated from a human donor in good health. This chain uses TRBV4-1 with TRBJ1-2; 7 bases are a match to TRBD1. Sample: CD4+ T cells from blood buffy coats. The CDR3 sequence: CASSLDSNRGFGGYTF. In nucleotides, the CDR3 is TGCGCCAGCAGCCTAGACTCGAACAGGGGATTCGGTGGCTACACCTTC.